The 16 T cell receptor beta chains below were found in one sample sequenced in a study of blood T cell repertoires in COVID-19. Here immunoSEQ multiplex PCR was the method, and the copy in TCRdb shows in-frame clones only, minus some. The sample contains fewer than 200,000 clones, roughly 81% of which appear only once. The source material was peripheral blood. The receptors were sampled from a woman aged 40 to 55 with COVID-19, enrolled during active disease.

V and J are TRBV5-8 and TRBJ2-1, with 8 bases matching TRBD2. V shed 3 bases and J 4 bases; nucleotides not matched to a gene: 12. From germline, CDR1 is SGHTS and CDR2 YDEGEE. CDR3 length equals 17 residues. The CDR3 coding sequence is TGTGCCAGCAGCTCCAGATTGACGGGAGGGAAGTACAATGAGCAGTTCTTC. Translating it yields CASSSRLTGGKYNEQFF. The full variable domain, completed using reference TRBV5-8 and TRBJ2-1, is EAGVTQSPTHLIKTRGQQATLRCSPISGHTSVYWYQQALGLGLQFLLWYDEGEERNRGNFPPRFSGRQFPNYSSELNVNALELEDSALYLCASSSRLTGGKYNEQFFGPGTRLTVL.

The chain joins TRBV29-1 to TRBJ2-7; D gene ambiguous. V lost 6 bases to trimming and J lost 4 bases, with 10 bases between them. CDR3 size: 11 residues. The V gene's germline CDR1 is SQVTM and CDR2 ANQGSEA. The CDR3, as DNA: TGCAGCGTCACGTCAGGATACGAGCAGTACTTC. Its translation: CSVTSGYEQYF.

The rearrangement links TRBV2 to TRBJ2-1; D gene uncertain. Looked up from germline, CDR1 is SNHLY and CDR2 is FYNNEI. The V end was cut by 4 bases, the J end by 6 bases, with 13 bases between. CDR3 length: 14 amino acids. CDR3: CASSVRVKSNEQFF. The CDR3 nucleotides are TGTGCCAGCAGTGTCCGGGTGAAAAGCAATGAGCAGTTCTTC.

On this clone: Its ends do not fully match the called genes, so a read error is possible. The chain uses TRBV11-2 and TRBJ1-2, with D possibly being TRBD1 (5 bases). The CDR3 has 14 amino acids. Per germline, CDR1 SGHAT and CDR2 FQNNGV. CDR3 DNA: TGTGTCAGCAGCTTAGAGGGCAGGGCAGGTGGCTACACCTTC. Protein product: CVSSLEGRAGGYTF.

The V gene is TRBV18, the J gene TRBJ2-2, with a tentative D call TRBD2 (6 bases). Trimming cost V 1 base and J 8 bases, with 14 bases left between them. Per germline, CDR1 KGHSH and CDR2 LQKENI. The length of the CDR3 is 15 residues. The CDR3 sequence: CASSPLEGPRGELFF. CDR3 in DNA: TGTGCCAGCTCACCACTGGAGGGGCCACGTGGGGAGCTGTTTTTT.

This chain links TRBV19 with TRBJ1-2, with D perhaps TRBD1 (5 bases). The CDR3 is 15 residues long. Germline V gives CDR1 LNHDA, CDR2 SQIVND (reference sequence). V shed 1 base and J shed 8 bases, with 17 bases lying between them. The CDR3 coding sequence is TGTGCCAGTAGTATAGCGTCCAGGGCGGAGAGGGGCTACACCTTC. It yields the protein CASSIASRAERGYTF.

J is TRBJ1-1 and V is TRBV30; D might be TRBD1 (5 bases). V lost 5 bases to trimming and J lost 5 bases, with 18 bases between them. The length of the CDR3 is 14 residues. Germline-derived CDR1 and CDR2 are GTSNPN and SVGIG (reference sequence). CDR3 in amino acids: CAWLRWGMVTEAFF. In DNA form, the CDR3 reads TGTGCCTGGCTCCGATGGGGCATGGTGACTGAAGCTTTCTTT.

The chain carries TRBV29-1 and TRBJ2-7; perhaps TRBD2 as D (6 bases). CDR1 is SQVTM and CDR2 is ANQGSEA in the germline V gene. With 7 bases removed from V and 6 bases from J, the gap between germline ends came to 25 bases. CDR3 length equals 15 residues. The CDR3 coding sequence is TGCAGCGGTGCGGGAACCAAAAAAACCCTCTGCGAGCAGTACGTC. Encoded protein: CSGAGTKKTLCEQYV.

This clone was seen only once. The CDR3 DNA reads TGTGCCAGCAGCTTAAGCCGACAGGGCGAGCAGTACTTC. As protein: CASSLSRQGEQYF. The J gene is TRBJ2-7, the V gene TRBV11-2, with 7 bases fitting TRBD1. Germline V lookup: CDR1 SGHAT, CDR2 FQNNGV. Trimming removed 2 bases from V and 6 bases from J; junction bases left unmatched: 4. This CDR3 contains 13 residues. The full variable domain, completed using reference TRBV11-2 and TRBJ2-7, is EAGVAQSPRYKIIEKRQSVAFWCNPISGHATLYWYQQILGQGPKLLIQFQNNGVVDDSQLPKDRFSAERLKGVDSTLKIQPAKLEDSAVYLCASSLSRQGEQYFGPGTRLTVT.

V and J are TRBV27 and TRBJ2-3; 7 bases are shared with TRBD2. Unmatched junction bases numbered 9, after V lost 11 bases and J lost 1 base. Germline CDR1 reads MNHEY; CDR2 reads SMNVEV (reference sequence). CDR3 length: 14 residues. CDR3 nucleotide sequence: TGTGCCGTCTTGAGGGCGGGAGGCACAGATACGCAGTATTTT. Residues: CAVLRAGGTDTQYF.

V and J are TRBV4-1 and TRBJ2-3, with TRBD2 as a possible D gene (6 bases). With 2 bases removed from V and 5 bases from J, the gap between germline ends came to 14 bases. This CDR3 is 15 amino acids long. Looked up from germline, CDR1 is MGHRA and CDR2 is YSYEKL. The CDR3 bases are TGCGCCAGCAGCCAATCCGGGGCCGGGGGAGATACGCAGTATTTT. Translation: CASSQSGAGGDTQYF.

This chain links TRBV19 with TRBJ1-3; 7 bases agree with TRBD1. Per germline, CDR1 LNHDA and CDR2 SQIVND (reference sequence). Trimming at V came to 5 bases and at J to 3 bases, leaving 10 bases not matched to a gene. The CDR3 is made up of 16 amino acids. CDR3 loop: CASSAPAGGVGNTIYF. CDR3 coding DNA: TGTGCCAGTAGTGCCCCGGCAGGGGGAGTTGGAAACACCATATATTTT.

This clone was seen only once. V is TRBV2 and J is TRBJ2-1, with no clear D. Germline CDR1 and CDR2: SNHLY and FYNNEI. Trimming removed 1 base at V and 7 bases at J, with 14 bases between. The CDR3 length is 15 residues. The CDR3 spells CASSEVPRDGNEQFF. Written as DNA, the CDR3 is TGTGCCAGCAGTGAAGTCCCTAGAGATGGGAATGAGCAGTTCTTC.

This rearrangement joins TRBV28 to TRBJ2-7; TRBD1 matches at 9 bases. Looked up from germline, CDR1 is MDHEN and CDR2 is SYDVKM. V gave up 6 bases and J gave up 5 bases; unmatched junction bases: 8. The CDR3 consists of 14 residues. For the CDR3, the DNA is TGTGCCAGCAGCGGCCCGGGACAGGGTCACGAGCAGTACTTC. It translates to CASSGPGQGHEQYF.

This chain uses TRBV7-8 with TRBJ2-7; 9 positions agree with TRBD1. CDR1 and CDR2 (germline): SGHVS, FQNEAQ. The CDR3 covers 15 residues. With 8 bases clipped from V and 2 bases from J, the junction kept 10 bases outside the gene matches. The CDR3 is CASSPDRDRAYEQYF. CDR3 in DNA: TGTGCCAGCTCCCCGGACCGGGACAGGGCCTACGAGCAGTACTTC.

J is TRBJ1-2 and V is TRBV7-8, with 8 bases lining up with TRBD1. The germline CDR1 and CDR2 sequences are SGHVS and FQNEAQ. CDR3 length: 14 amino acids. The trim removed 5 bases at V and 4 bases at J, leaving 6 bases unmatched. The CDR3 region has the DNA TGTGCCAGCAGCGCGAAAGACAGGGGCTATGGCTACACCTTC. Amino acids: CASSAKDRGYGYTF.